Each of the 22 T cell receptor beta chains below was sequenced from the same sample in a study of T cell repertoires in cytomegalovirus infection. MiXCR was run by TCRdb on the reads, yielding one entry per CDR3 protein. The data show 450,000 to 600,000 distinct CDR3 sequences, with 30% to 35% seen just once and roughly 16% held by the top ten. These receptors lack a known antigen. The sample consisted of cultured PBMCs, taken from culture after CMV antigen stimulation. The receptors derive from a human donor in good health (CMV status not recorded). Some clones in this sample may be carry-over from other donors' samples.

This clonotype was recorded a few times. The CDR3 sequence: CASSRTSGSGGETQYF. CDR3 DNA: TGTGCCAGCAGCAGGACTAGCGGGTCTGGGGGGGAGACCCAGTACTTC. V usage is TRBV7-2 and J usage is TRBJ2-5, with 11 positions matching TRBD2. V gave up 5 bases and J gave up 5 bases; unmatched junction bases: 10. CDR1 SGHTA and CDR2 FQGNSA come from the germline V gene. The length of the CDR3 is 16 residues. Combining the CDR3 with reference TRBV7-2 and TRBJ2-5 gives the whole variable domain GAGVSQSPSNKVTEKGKDVELRCDPISGHTALYWYRQSLGQGLEFLIYFQGNSAPDKSGLPSDRFSAERTGGSVSTLTIQRTQQEDSAVYLCASSRTSGSGGETQYFGPGTRLLVL.

This chain connects TRBV9 to TRBJ2-1; D is tentatively TRBD1 or TRBD2 (6 bases each). V lost 1 base to trimming and J lost 0 bases, with 8 bases between them. Germline loops: CDR1 SGDLS, CDR2 YYNGEE. There are 15 residues in the CDR3. The CDR3 region has the DNA TGTGCCAGCAGCGTATGGGGGGCCTCCTACAATGAGCAGTTCTTC. Encoded protein: CASSVWGASYNEQFF.

This clonotype was recorded at least ten times. The chain is built from TRBV7-2 and TRBJ2-3, with D possibly called TRBD1 or TRBD2 (5 bases each). This CDR3 is 16 amino acids long. Per germline, CDR1 SGHTA and CDR2 FQGNSA. With 4 bases removed from V and 5 bases from J, the gap between germline ends came to 19 bases. CDR3 nucleotides: TGTGCCAGCAGCTCCTCCGGGACCCGAGTGGGAGATACGCAGTATTTT. It codes for CASSSSGTRVGDTQYF.

This clonotype occurred a few times. DNA of the CDR3: TGTGCCAGCAGCTTAGGCCCGGGGTACCAAGAGACCCAGTACTTC. Translated, it gives CASSLGPGYQETQYF. The chain carries TRBV11-2 and TRBJ2-5; D possibly corresponds to TRBD2 (5 bases). The CDR3 has 15 amino acids. Germline values: CDR1 SGHAT, CDR2 FQNNGV. V shed 1 base and J shed 0 bases, with 9 bases lying between them.

The DNA for the CDR3 is TGCAGCGTTGTAAGGCCCCCGGGGGGGGAGCAGTACTTC. Translating gives CSVVRPPGGEQYF. The V gene is TRBV29-1, the J gene TRBJ2-7; the match to TRBD2 covers 8 bases. Losses at the gene ends were 4 bases for V and 7 bases for J; bases not matched to a gene: 9. The length of the CDR3 is 13 residues. Germline assignment: CDR1 SQVTM and CDR2 ANQGSEA.

The chain employs TRBV12-3 or TRBV12-4 and TRBJ2-1, with a weak D call TRBD2 (6 bases). The CDR3 has 14 amino acids. V shed 6 bases and J shed 7 bases, with 16 bases lying between them. CDR3 amino acids: CASRSVGGRNEQFF. As DNA, the CDR3 is TGTGCCAGCAGGTCCGTCGGGGGACGGAATGAGCAGTTCTTC.

This clonotype was observed a few times. The chain uses TRBV12-3 or TRBV12-4 and TRBJ1-2; D remains ambiguous. V lost 6 bases to trimming and J lost 4 bases, with 18 bases between them. The CDR3 runs 15 residues. For the CDR3, the DNA is TGTGCCAGCAGCCATTCTTCGGGCCGTGGCTATGGCTACACCTTC. Translating gives CASSHSSGRGYGYTF.

The chain links TRBV30 to TRBJ2-5; 13 nucleotides agree with TRBD2. CDR1 GTSNPN and CDR2 SVGIG come from the germline V gene (reference sequence). The CDR3 consists of 15 residues. V dropped 8 bases and J dropped 5; count of bases not matched to a gene: 11. CDR3 in amino acids: CARDGLAGAMETQYF. The CDR3, as DNA: TGTGCCCGAGACGGACTAGCGGGAGCCATGGAGACCCAGTACTTC.

J is TRBJ2-1 and V is TRBV6-6; TRBD2 agrees at 10 bases. V was pared by 10 bases and J by 6 bases, with 9 bases of the junction left unmatched. The CDR3 is 14 residues long. In germline, CDR1 is MNHNY, CDR2 SVGAGI (reference sequence). CDR3 protein: CATRKREGFNEQFF. The CDR3 nucleotides are TGTGCCACCCGGAAGCGGGAGGGCTTCAATGAGCAGTTCTTC.

In this sample, this clonotype turned up many times. V usage is TRBV12-3 or TRBV12-4 and J usage is TRBJ1-2; TRBD1 aligns across 8 bases. The CDR3 is 13 amino acids. The trim removed 5 bases at V and 8 bases at J, leaving 7 bases unmatched. CDR3 sequence: CASSRTGPTGYTF. The CDR3 DNA reads TGTGCCAGCAGTAGGACAGGGCCCACGGGCTACACCTTC.

The rearrangement joins TRBV7-8 to TRBJ1-1; D is ambiguous. Germline V gives CDR1 SGHVS, CDR2 FQNEAQ. V shed 1 base and J shed 1 base, with 7 bases lying between them. CDR3 size: 14 residues. CDR3 nucleotide sequence: TGTGCCAGCAGCTTAGTTGCCTCGAACACTGAAGCTTTCTTT. Protein product: CASSLVASNTEAFF.

The genes are TRBV19 and TRBJ1-5; TRBD1 matches 7 bases. The CDR3 covers 16 residues. The germline V gene encodes CDR1 LNHDA and CDR2 SQIVND (reference sequence). J was trimmed by 4 bases and V by 6 bases; bases with no gene match: 12. The CDR3, as DNA: TGTGCCAGTAGAAGAAGACAGGGTTTAGGAAATCAGCCCCAGCATTTT. Its translation is CASRRRQGLGNQPQHF.

The chain couples TRBV7-9 to TRBJ1-1, with TRBD1 matching over 9 bases. The CDR3 has 14 residues. Germline CDR1 reads SEHNR; CDR2 reads FQNEAQ (reference sequence). V shed 5 bases and J 5 bases; nucleotides not matched to a gene: 6. The CDR3 coding sequence is TGTGCCAGCAGCGCTTTACAGGGGGCGACTGAAGCTTTCTTT. As protein: CASSALQGATEAFF.

This clonotype turned up a few times. The CDR3 region is CATGGGSLREQYV. The CDR3 bases are TGTGCCACCGGGGGGGGATCCCTGCGCGAGCAGTACGTC. This rearrangement joins TRBV2 to TRBJ2-7; 8 bases map to TRBD2. This CDR3 is built from 13 residues. CDR1 is SNHLY, CDR2 FYNNEI, per germline. V dropped 10 bases and J dropped 6; count of bases not matched to a gene: 11.

This clonotype was picked up many times. This sequence joins TRBV7-2 and TRBJ1-6, with 9 nucleotides matching TRBD1. The CDR3 has 14 amino acids. V lost 6 bases to trimming and J lost 7 bases; unmatched junction nucleotides: 4. Germline V CDR1 and CDR2: SGHTA, FQGNSA. The CDR3 nucleotides are TGTGCCAGCAGAAGGACAGGGGACAATTCACCCCTCCACTTT. Translated: CASRRTGDNSPLHF.

This sequence joins TRBV20-1 and TRBJ1-3; D is perhaps TRBD1 (6 bases). Germline lookup yields CDR1 DFQATT and CDR2 SNEGSKA (reference sequence). V gave up 1 base and J gave up 4 bases, with 11 bases separating them. The CDR3 runs to 14 residues. The CDR3, as DNA: TGCAGTGCTAGAGCGGGGGGGGCCGGAAACACCATATATTTT. Translating it yields CSARAGGAGNTIYF.

In its sample, this clonotype was seen a few times. J is TRBJ2-1 and V is TRBV11-3; TRBD2 matches 11 bases. The V and J ends lost 4 bases and 10 bases, in that order; junction bases with no gene match: 9. The CDR3 length is 15 residues. In germline, CDR1 is SGHNT, CDR2 YENEEA. DNA for the CDR3: TGTGCCAGCAGCTCCCGCCTAGCGGGAGGCCAGGAGCAGTTCTTC. Its translation is CASSSRLAGGQEQFF.

The genes are TRBV6-5 and TRBJ2-2; D ambiguous. Germline assignment: CDR1 MNHEY and CDR2 SVGAGI. This CDR3 contains 13 residues. V was trimmed by 7 bases and J by 6 bases, leaving 12 bases between them. The CDR3 region is CASNEAPAGELFF. In DNA, the CDR3 is TGTGCCAGCAATGAAGCCCCGGCCGGGGAGCTGTTTTTT.

The V call is TRBV7-2, the J call TRBJ2-3; D is unclear. The CDR3 has 13 residues. Trimming removed 1 base from V and 6 bases from J, with 8 bases in between. The germline V gene has CDR1 SGHTA and CDR2 FQGNSA. CDR3 in amino acids: CASSLVSWDTQYF. DNA of the CDR3: TGTGCCAGCAGCTTAGTGTCCTGGGATACGCAGTATTTT.

This sequence joins TRBV5-1 and TRBJ2-3; 8 nucleotides match TRBD2. The CDR3 covers 15 residues. V dropped 0 bases and J dropped 1; count of bases not matched to a gene: 1. Germline assignment: CDR1 SGHRS and CDR2 YFSETQ. This CDR3 reads CASSLDGRGTDTQYF. The CDR3 DNA reads as TGCGCCAGCAGCTTGGACGGGAGGGGCACAGATACGCAGTATTTT. Full variable domain (outside the CDR3, taken from reference TRBV5-1 and TRBJ2-3): KAGVTQTPRYLIKTRGQQVTLSCSPISGHRSVSWYQQTPGQGLQFLFEYFSETQRNKGNFPGRFSGRQFSNSRSEMNVSTLELGDSALYLCASSLDGRGTDTQYFGPGTRLTVL.

On this clonotype: The junction differs from germline at one of its ends, possibly a read error. The chain couples TRBV4-1 to TRBJ1-3, with D perhaps matching TRBD1 (5 bases). The length of the CDR3 is 16 residues. Germline CDR1 and CDR2: MGHRA and YSYEKL. CDR3 nucleotide sequence: TGTGCCAGCAGCCAAGATAAGGTGACAGCCCGAAACACCATATATTTT. Its translation: CASSQDKVTARNTIYF.

The chain employs TRBV6-2 or TRBV6-3 and TRBJ2-1, with TRBD2 identical over 7 bases. The germline V gene encodes CDR1 MNHEY and CDR2 SVGEGT. There are 13 residues in the CDR3. The J segment lost 9 bases and the V segment lost 6 bases, leaving 8 bases of the junction unmatched. CDR3 amino acids: CASRNLAVAEQFF. In DNA, the CDR3 is TGTGCCAGCAGAAACCTAGCGGTAGCTGAGCAGTTCTTC.